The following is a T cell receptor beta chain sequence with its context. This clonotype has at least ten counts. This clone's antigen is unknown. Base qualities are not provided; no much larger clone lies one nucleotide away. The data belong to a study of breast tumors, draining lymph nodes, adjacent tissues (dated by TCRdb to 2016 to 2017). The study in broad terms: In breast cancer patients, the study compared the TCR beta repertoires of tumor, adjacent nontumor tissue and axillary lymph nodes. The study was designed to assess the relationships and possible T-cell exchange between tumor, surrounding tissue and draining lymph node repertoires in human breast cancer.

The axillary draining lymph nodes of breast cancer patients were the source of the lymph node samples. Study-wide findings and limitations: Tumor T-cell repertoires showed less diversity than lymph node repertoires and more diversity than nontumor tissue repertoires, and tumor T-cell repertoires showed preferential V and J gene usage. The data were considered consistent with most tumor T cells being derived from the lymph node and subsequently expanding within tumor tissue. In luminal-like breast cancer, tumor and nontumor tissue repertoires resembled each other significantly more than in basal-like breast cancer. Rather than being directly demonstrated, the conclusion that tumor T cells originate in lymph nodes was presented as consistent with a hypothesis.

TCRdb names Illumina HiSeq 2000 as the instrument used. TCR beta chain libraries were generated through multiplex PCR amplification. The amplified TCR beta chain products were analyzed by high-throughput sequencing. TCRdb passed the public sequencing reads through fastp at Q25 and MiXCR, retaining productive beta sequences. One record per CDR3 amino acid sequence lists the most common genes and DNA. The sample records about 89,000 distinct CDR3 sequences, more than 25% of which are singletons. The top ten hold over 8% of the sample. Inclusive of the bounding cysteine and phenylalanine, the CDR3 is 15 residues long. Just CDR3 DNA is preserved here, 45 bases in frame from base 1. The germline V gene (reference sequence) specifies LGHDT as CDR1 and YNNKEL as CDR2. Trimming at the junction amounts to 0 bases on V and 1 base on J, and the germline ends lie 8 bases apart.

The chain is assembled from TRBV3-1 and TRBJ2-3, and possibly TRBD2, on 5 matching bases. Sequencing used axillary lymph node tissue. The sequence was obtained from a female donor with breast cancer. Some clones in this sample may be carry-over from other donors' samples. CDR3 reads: CASSQDPGGTDTQYF. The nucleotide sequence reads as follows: TGTGCCAGCAGCCAAGATCCCGGGGGCACAGATACGCAGTATTTT.